This TCR beta chain emerged from a study of T cells in Graves' hyperthyroidism and ophthalmopathy. On the study more broadly: Blood from the periphery was taken at initial diagnosis, before any treatment.

Worth noting for this clonotype: Its cognate antigen is unknown.

General study points: Before onset, by a median of 6.5 months, the model predicted ophthalmopathy.

The CDR3 is made up of 16 amino acids. Losses at the gene ends were 8 bases for V and 1 base for J; bases not matched to a gene: 5. Germline V gene data show CDR1 as WNHNN and CDR2 as SYGVQD (reference sequence). From RNA transcripts, TCR beta CDR3 regions were amplified. First-round RT-PCR of the TCR CDR3 relied on the HTBI primer set. TCRdb itself ran the multiplex PCR reads through MiXCR, one entry per CDR3 protein. The sample carries 35,000 to 45,000 distinct CDR3 sequences, 40% to 65% recorded once. Sequenced material: blood. The gene calls are TRBV10-1 and TRBJ2-7, with TRBD2 matching over 16 bases. The receptor's source is a man between 35 and 55 years old with Graves' ophthalmopathy. The CDR3 sequence: CASPPGLAGGSYEQYF. CDR3 sequence (DNA): TGCGCCAGCCCGCCGGGACTAGCGGGGGGGTCCTACGAGCAGTACTTC.